Listed here are 9 T cell receptor beta chains from one sample, sequenced in a study of blood T cell repertoires in COVID-19. Libraries were prepared by immunoSEQ multiplex PCR; TCRdb keeps only in-frame clonotypes and omits some of them. This table has 240,000 or so clones, roughly 81% appearing once. The sample taken for sequencing was peripheral blood. The receptor source for this set is a woman of 80 years or more with COVID-19, enrolled during active disease.

The chain links TRBV4-3 to TRBJ1-1; D possibly corresponds to TRBD1 (5 bases). Between the trimmed V and J ends, which lost 3 bases and 1 base, there was a span of 18 bases. Germline assignment: CDR1 LGHNA and CDR2 YSLEER. This CDR3 has 17 residues. CDR3 nucleotide sequence: TGCGCCAGCAGCCAGGCTATACTCGGGACTGGGAACACTGAAGCTTTCTTT. This encodes CASSQAILGTGNTEAFF.

The V call is TRBV28, the J call TRBJ1-5, with 7 bases aligning to TRBD1. Unmatched junction bases numbered 0, after V lost 4 bases and J lost 6 bases. Looked up from germline, CDR1 is MDHEN and CDR2 is SYDVKM. This CDR3 is 12 amino acids long. Here the CDR3 DNA reads TGTGCCAGCAGTTCAGGGGGTCAGCCCCAGCATTTT. Translation gives CASSSGGQPQHF.

DNA of the CDR3: TGTGCCAGCAGCCAAGATCGGGCCCTCCCAGGGGATACGCAGTATTTT. This translates into CASSQDRALPGDTQYF. The gene calls are TRBV14 and TRBJ2-3; tentative D call: TRBD1 (5 bases). V shed 0 bases and J shed 6 bases, with 16 bases lying between them. From germline, CDR1 is SGHDN and CDR2 FVKESK. The CDR3 totals 16 residues.

This clone was observed many times. The rearrangement joins TRBV7-6 to TRBJ2-5; 10 positions match TRBD2. CDR3 size: 17 residues. The germline V gene encodes CDR1 SGHVS and CDR2 FNYEAQ. J was trimmed by 5 bases and V by 2 bases; bases with no gene match: 11. For the CDR3, the DNA is TGTGCCAGCAGCTTACGGGCTAGCGGGGGTACCGGGGAGACCCAGTACTTC. Protein product: CASSLRASGGTGETQYF.

This clone was counted a single time. The rearrangement uses TRBV6-5 and TRBJ2-7; the match to TRBD2 covers 11 bases. V shed 6 bases and J 4 bases; nucleotides not matched to a gene: 8. This CDR3 comprises 15 residues. Looked up from germline, CDR1 is MNHEY and CDR2 is SVGAGI. CDR3 sequence (DNA): TGTGCCAGCAGCCAAACTAGCGGGAGTATGTACGAGCAGTACTTC. It encodes CASSQTSGSMYEQYF.

The rearrangement joins TRBV20-1 to TRBJ1-5, with a tentative D call TRBD1 (5 bases). The CDR3 is 15 amino acids. The V gene lost 3 bases and the J gene lost 4 bases, with 16 bases spanning the gap. CDR1 is DFQATT, CDR2 SNEGSKA, per germline (reference sequence). CDR3 region: CSASYQGRENQPQHF. The DNA for the CDR3 is TGCAGTGCTAGTTACCAGGGCCGGGAGAATCAGCCCCAGCATTTT.

The chain couples TRBV27 to TRBJ1-5, with 7 positions matching TRBD1. Trimming took 6 bases from V and 5 from J; bases not matched to a gene: 1. The CDR3 is 12 amino acids. CDR1 and CDR2 from the germline V gene are MNHEY and SMNVEV (reference sequence). For the CDR3, the DNA is TGTGCCAGCAGCCAGGGGGATCAGCCCCAGCATTTT. Translation gives CASSQGDQPQHF.

This clone was recorded only once. This rearrangement joins TRBV7-2 to TRBJ1-1, with TRBD1 matching over 9 bases. V trimming: 2 bases; J trimming: 1 base; junction bases outside the gene matches: 2. This CDR3 is built from 15 residues. The germline V gene has CDR1 SGHTA and CDR2 FQGNSA. The CDR3 loop is CASSLTGQGNTEAFF. The CDR3 nucleotides read TGTGCCAGCAGCTTAACGGGACAGGGGAACACTGAAGCTTTCTTT. The complete variable domain, with remaining parts taken from reference TRBV7-2 and TRBJ1-1, reads GAGVSQSPSNKVTEKGKDVELRCDPISGHTALYWYRQSLGQGLEFLIYFQGNSAPDKSGLPSDRFSAERTGGSVSTLTIQRTQQEDSAVYLCASSLTGQGNTEAFFGQGTRLTVV.

This chain links TRBV20-1 with TRBJ2-3; 12 bases are shared with TRBD1. Germline CDR1 is DFQATT and CDR2 is SNEGSKA (reference sequence). The CDR3 loop spans 16 amino acids. After removal of 3 bases from V and 4 bases from J, the junction contained 8 bases not matched to a gene. In DNA, the CDR3 is TGCAGTGCTAGTCGTTCGGGACAGGGGGCCCCAGATACGCAGTATTTT. Translated: CSASRSGQGAPDTQYF.